The entry below gives a single T cell receptor (beta chain) sequence along with its context. The data derive from a study of sequential checkpoint blockade in melanoma. The treatment here: randomized to nivolumab then ipilimumab (arm A) or the reverse (arm B). Here immunoSEQ multiplex PCR was the method, and the copy in TCRdb shows in-frame clones only, minus some. The sample has around 15,000 clones; over 50% are singletons. The germline V gene encodes CDR1 MNHEY and CDR2 SVGAGI. This CDR3 spans 14 amino acids. Trimming removed 1 base from V and 6 bases from J, with 12 bases in between. This specimen was CD8+ T cells sorted from blood (inferred from file names), taken from a patient given nivolumab and ipilimumab in sequence. The rearrangement joins TRBV6-5 to TRBJ1-1; TRBD1 is a possible D gene (6 bases). This clonotype originated in a human donor with melanoma. This CDR3 is CASSYFGGAAEAFF. The CDR3 DNA reads as TGTGCCAGCAGTTACTTTGGGGGGGCCGCTGAAGCTTTCTTT.